This T cell receptor beta chain was recovered during a study of T cell responses to AZD1222 COVID-19 vaccine. The study's findings and limits: Sampled repertoires all dated from after the peak T cell response. Nearly half of the spike-specific TCRs reportedly recognize variant regions that carry no mutations. White British ancestry dominated among donors, who included more females, and clonal diversity was possibly underestimated. AZD1222 recipients seropositive at baseline numbered only 5 or 6.

In the case of this clone: Its target is unknown.

The CDR3 consists of 15 residues. In germline, CDR1 is SGDLS, CDR2 YYNGEE. V lost 1 base to trimming and J lost 5 bases, with 15 bases between them. Sequenced by immunoSEQ multiplex PCR; TCRdb stores in-frame clones only, minus some. The sample lists about 120,000 clones; 80% to 95% were seen once. The receptor was derived from an adult in good health. This sample comprised peripheral blood, obtained on day 0 of AZD1222 vaccination. The chain carries TRBV9 and TRBJ1-1; D possibly corresponds to TRBD1 (5 bases). The DNA for the CDR3 is TGTGCCAGCAGCGTACTTAGTCCTGGGGGGACTGAAGCTTTCTTT. This encodes CASSVLSPGGTEAFF.